This T cell receptor (beta chain) was sequenced for a study of blood T cells in healthy people across ages. Broader study findings: Observed TCR beta diversity per million T cells went down as age went up. This fall followed a roughly linear course with age.

Next came a second PCR, run for about 7 to 12 cycles, which used a sample-barcoded 5' primer along with a J-beta primer mix. Via MiXCR, TCRdb re-called the 5' RACE reads, giving one row per CDR3 protein. The table has 1.4 million or so distinct CDR3 sequences, roughly 43% seen once. This CDR3 has 15 residues. Trimming cost V 6 bases and J 0 bases, with 11 bases left between them. CDR1 is SGHTA, CDR2 FQGNSA, per germline. Turning to this clonotype: Its antigen is unidentified.

The chain uses TRBV7-2 and TRBJ2-2; D perhaps matches TRBD2 (6 bases). The sequence came from a woman younger than 35 in good health. Sequencing was done on a sample of blood. The CDR3 spells CASRVKRANTGELFF. The CDR3 DNA is TGTGCCAGCAGAGTCAAGCGGGCGAACACCGGGGAGCTGTTTTTT.